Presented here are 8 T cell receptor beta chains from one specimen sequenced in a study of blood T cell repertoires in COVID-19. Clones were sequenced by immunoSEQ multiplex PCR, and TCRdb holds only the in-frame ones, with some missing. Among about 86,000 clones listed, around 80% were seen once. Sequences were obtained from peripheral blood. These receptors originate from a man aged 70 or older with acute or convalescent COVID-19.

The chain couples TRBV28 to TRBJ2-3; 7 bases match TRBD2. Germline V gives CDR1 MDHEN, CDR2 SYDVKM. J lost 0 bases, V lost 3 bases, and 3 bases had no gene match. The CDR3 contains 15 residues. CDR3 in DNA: TGTGCCAGCAGTTTCTGGGGGGGGAGCACAGATACGCAGTATTTT. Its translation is CASSFWGGSTDTQYF.

Here the CDR3 DNA reads TGTGCCAGCAGCTTATCTTGGGGCGTCTACGAGCAGTACTTC. Translated: CASSLSWGVYEQYF. This chain connects TRBV7-9 to TRBJ2-7; D might be TRBD1 (5 bases). V was cut by 2 bases and J by 3 bases, with 11 bases left in between. Germline V gene lookup returns CDR1 SEHNR and CDR2 FQNEAQ (reference sequence). The CDR3 contains 14 residues.

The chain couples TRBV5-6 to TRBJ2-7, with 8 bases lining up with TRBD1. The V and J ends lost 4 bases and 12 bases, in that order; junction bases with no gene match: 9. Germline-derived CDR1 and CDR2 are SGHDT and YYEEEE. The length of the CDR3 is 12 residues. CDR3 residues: CASSPGDRRSYF. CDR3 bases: TGTGCCAGCAGCCCTGGGGACAGGCGGTCGTACTTC.

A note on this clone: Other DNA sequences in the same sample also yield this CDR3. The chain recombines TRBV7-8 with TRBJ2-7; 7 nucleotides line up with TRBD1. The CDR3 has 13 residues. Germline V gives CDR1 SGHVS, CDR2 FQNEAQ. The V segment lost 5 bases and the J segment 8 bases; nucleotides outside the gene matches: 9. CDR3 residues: CASSATQGSKQYF. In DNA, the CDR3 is TGTGCCAGCAGCGCTACACAGGGGTCCAAGCAGTACTTC.

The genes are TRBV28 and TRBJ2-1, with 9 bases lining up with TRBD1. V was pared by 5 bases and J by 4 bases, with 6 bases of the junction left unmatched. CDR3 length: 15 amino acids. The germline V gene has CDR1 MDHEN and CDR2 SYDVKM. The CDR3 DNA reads TGTGCCAGCAGTGTAGCCGGGACAGGGTACAATGAGCAGTTCTTC. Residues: CASSVAGTGYNEQFF.

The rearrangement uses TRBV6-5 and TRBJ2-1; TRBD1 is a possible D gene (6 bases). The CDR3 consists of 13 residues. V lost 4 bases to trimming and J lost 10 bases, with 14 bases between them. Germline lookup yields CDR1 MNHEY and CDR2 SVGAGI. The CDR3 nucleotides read TGTGCCAGCAGTTTTCAACCGGGACAAGAGCAGTTCTTC. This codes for CASSFQPGQEQFF.

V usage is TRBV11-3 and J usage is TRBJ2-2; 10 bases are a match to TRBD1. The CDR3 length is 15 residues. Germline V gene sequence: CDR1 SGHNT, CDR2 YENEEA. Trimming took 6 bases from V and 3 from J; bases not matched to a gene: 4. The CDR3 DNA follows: TGTGCCAGCAGAACCGGGACAGGGGACACCGGGGAGCTGTTTTTT. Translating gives CASRTGTGDTGELFF.

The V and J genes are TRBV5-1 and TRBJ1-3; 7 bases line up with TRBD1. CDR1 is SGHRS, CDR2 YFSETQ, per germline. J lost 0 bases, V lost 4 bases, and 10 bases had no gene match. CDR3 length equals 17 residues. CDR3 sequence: CASSPVSQGHSGNTIYF. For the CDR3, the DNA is TGCGCCAGCAGCCCCGTTTCACAGGGGCACTCTGGAAACACCATATATTTT.